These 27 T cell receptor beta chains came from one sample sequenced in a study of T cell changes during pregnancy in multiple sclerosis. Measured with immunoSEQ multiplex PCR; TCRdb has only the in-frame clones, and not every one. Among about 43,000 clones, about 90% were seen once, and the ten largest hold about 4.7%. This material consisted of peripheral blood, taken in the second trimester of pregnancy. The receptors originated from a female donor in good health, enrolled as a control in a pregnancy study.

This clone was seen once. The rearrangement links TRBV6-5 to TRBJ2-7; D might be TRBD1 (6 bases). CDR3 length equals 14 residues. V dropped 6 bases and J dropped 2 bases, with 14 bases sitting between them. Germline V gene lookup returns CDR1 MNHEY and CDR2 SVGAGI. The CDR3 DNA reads TGTGCCAGCAGAACCGCGACAGGAGCCTACGAGCAGTACTTC. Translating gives CASRTATGAYEQYF.

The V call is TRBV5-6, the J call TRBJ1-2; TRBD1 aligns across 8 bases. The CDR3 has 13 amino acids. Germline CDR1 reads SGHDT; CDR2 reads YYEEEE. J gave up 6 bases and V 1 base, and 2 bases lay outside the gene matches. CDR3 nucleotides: TGTGCCAGCAGCTTGACAGGGGGGGATGGCTACACCTTC. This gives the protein CASSLTGGDGYTF. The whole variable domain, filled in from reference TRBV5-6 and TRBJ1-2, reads DAGVTQSPTHLIKTRGQQVTLRCSPKSGHDTVSWYQQALGQGPQFIFQYYEEEERQRGNFPDRFSGHQFPNYSSELNVNALLLGDSALYLCASSLTGGDGYTFGSGTRLTVV.

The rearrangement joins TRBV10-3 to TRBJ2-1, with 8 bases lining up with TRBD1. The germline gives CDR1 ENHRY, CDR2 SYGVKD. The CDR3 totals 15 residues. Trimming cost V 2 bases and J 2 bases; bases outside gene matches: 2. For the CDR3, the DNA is TGTGCCATCAGTGAGGACAGGGGTGCCTACAATGAGCAGTTCTTC. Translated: CAISEDRGAYNEQFF.

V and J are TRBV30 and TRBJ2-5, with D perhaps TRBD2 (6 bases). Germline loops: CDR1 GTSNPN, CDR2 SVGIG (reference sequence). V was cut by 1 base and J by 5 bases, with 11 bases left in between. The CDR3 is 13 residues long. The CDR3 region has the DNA TGTGCCTGGAGTGGTGGTGGGGGGGAGACCCAGTACTTC. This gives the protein CAWSGGGGETQYF.

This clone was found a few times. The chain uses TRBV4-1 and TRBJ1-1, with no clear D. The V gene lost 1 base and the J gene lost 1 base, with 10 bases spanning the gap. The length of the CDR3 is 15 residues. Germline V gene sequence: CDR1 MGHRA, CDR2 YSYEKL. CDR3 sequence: CASSQVLRGNTEAFF. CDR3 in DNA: TGCGCCAGCAGCCAAGTCCTTAGAGGGAACACTGAAGCTTTCTTT.

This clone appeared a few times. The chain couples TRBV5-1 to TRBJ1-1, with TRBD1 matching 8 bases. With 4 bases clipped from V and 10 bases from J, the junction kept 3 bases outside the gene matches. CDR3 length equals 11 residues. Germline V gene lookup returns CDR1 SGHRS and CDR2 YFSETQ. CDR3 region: CASSVGQVAFF. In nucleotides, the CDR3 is TGCGCCAGCAGCGTGGGACAGGTAGCTTTCTTT. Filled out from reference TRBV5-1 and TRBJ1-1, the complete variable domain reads KAGVTQTPRYLIKTRGQQVTLSCSPISGHRSVSWYQQTPGQGLQFLFEYFSETQRNKGNFPGRFSGRQFSNSRSEMNVSTLELGDSALYLCASSVGQVAFFGQGTRLTVV.

CDR3 sequence: CASSQATGGSEKLFF. CDR3 sequence (DNA): TGCGCCAGCAGCCAAGCGACAGGGGGCAGTGAAAAACTGTTTTTT. V gene TRBV4-3 combines with J gene TRBJ1-4, with 10 positions matching TRBD1. The length of the CDR3 is 15 residues. V trimming: 1 base; J trimming: 7 bases; junction bases outside the gene matches: 3. CDR1 and CDR2 from the germline V gene are LGHNA and YSLEER.

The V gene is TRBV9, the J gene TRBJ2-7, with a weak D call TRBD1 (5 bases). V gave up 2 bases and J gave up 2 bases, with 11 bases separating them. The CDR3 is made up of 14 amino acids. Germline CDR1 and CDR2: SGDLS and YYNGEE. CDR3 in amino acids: CASSVDTRTYEQYF. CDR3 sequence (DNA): TGTGCCAGCAGCGTGGACACCCGCACCTACGAGCAGTACTTC.

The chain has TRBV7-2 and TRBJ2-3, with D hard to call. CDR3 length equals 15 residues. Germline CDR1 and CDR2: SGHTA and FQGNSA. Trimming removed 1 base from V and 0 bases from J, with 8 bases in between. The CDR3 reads CASSLGVTSTDTQYF. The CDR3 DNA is TGTGCCAGCAGCTTAGGGGTGACTAGCACAGATACGCAGTATTTT.

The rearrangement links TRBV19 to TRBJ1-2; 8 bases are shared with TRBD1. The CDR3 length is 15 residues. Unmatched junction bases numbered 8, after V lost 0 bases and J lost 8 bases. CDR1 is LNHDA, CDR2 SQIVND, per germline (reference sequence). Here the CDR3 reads CASSIDTGTGYGYTF. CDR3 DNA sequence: TGTGCCAGTAGTATAGATACCGGGACAGGTTACGGCTACACCTTC.

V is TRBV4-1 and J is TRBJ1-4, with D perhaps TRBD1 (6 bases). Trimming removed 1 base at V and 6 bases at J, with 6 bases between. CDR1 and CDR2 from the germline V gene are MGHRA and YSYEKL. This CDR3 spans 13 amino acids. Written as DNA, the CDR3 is TGCGCCAGCAGCCAAGCAGGGGATGAAAAACTGTTTTTT. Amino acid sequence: CASSQAGDEKLFF.

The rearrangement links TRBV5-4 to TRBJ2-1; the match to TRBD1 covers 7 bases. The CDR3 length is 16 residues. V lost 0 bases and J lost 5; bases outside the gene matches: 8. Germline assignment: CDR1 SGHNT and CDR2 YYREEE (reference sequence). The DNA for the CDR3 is TGTGCCAGCAGCTTGGGTTCCCGGACAGGCGACAATGAGCAGTTCTTC. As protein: CASSLGSRTGDNEQFF.

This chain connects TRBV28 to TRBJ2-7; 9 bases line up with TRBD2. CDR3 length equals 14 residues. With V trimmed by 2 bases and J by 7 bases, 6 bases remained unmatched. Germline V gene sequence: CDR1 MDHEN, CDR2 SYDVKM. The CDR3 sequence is CASSLLAGSREQYF. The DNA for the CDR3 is TGTGCCAGCAGTTTACTAGCGGGATCAAGGGAGCAGTACTTC.

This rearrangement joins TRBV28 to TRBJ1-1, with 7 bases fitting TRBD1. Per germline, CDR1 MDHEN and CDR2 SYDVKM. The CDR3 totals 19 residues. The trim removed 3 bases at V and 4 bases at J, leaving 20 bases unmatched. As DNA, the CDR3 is TGTGCCAGCAGTTTCTCGTGGGGTTATACAGGGGAGGTGGGCACTGAAGCTTTCTTT. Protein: CASSFSWGYTGEVGTEAFF.

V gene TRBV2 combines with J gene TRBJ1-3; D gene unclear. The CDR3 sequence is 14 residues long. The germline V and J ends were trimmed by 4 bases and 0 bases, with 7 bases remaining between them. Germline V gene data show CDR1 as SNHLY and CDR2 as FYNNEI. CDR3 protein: CASSAGTSGNTIYF. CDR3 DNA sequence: TGTGCCAGCAGTGCAGGAACCTCTGGAAACACCATATATTTT.

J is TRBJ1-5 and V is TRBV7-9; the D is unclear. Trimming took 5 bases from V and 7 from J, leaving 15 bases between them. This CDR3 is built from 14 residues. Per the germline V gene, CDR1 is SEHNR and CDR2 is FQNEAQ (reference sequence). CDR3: CASSPPEVRQPQHF. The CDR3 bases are TGTGCCAGCAGCCCGCCGGAGGTTAGGCAGCCCCAGCATTTT.

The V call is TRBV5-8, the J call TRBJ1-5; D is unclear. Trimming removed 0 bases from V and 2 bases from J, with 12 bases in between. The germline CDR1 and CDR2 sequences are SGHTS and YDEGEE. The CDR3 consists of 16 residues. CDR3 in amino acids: CASSLAWRAGNQPQHF. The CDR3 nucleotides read TGTGCCAGCAGCTTGGCCTGGAGGGCGGGCAATCAGCCCCAGCATTTT.

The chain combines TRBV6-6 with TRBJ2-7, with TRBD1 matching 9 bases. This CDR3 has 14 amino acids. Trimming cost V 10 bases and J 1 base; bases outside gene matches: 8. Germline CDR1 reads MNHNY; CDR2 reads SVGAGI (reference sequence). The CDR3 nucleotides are TGTGCCACACGAGCCGGGACAGGGTCCTACGAGCAGTACTTC. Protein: CATRAGTGSYEQYF.

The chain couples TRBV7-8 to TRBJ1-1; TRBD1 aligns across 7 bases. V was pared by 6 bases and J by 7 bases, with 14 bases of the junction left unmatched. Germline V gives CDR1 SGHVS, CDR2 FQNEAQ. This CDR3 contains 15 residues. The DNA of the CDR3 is TGTGCCAGCAGTTTCCCCCGGACAGGCGAATTTGAAGCTTTCTTT. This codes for CASSFPRTGEFEAFF.

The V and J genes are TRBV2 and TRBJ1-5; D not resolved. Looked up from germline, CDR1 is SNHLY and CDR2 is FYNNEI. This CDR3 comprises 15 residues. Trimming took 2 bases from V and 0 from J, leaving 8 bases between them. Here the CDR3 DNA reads TGTGCCAGCAGTGAATGGGCCCTTAGCAATCAGCCCCAGCATTTT. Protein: CASSEWALSNQPQHF.

The CDR3 DNA sequence: TGTGCCAGCAGTCTACGGGGGACAGGGCAGAACACTGAAGCTTTCTTT. The encoded protein is CASSLRGTGQNTEAFF. The rearrangement links TRBV6-6 to TRBJ1-1; 9 nucleotides agree with TRBD1. The germline V gene has CDR1 MNHNY and CDR2 SVGAGI (reference sequence). The CDR3 spans 16 residues. Trimming at V came to 5 bases and at J to 1 base, leaving 8 bases not matched to a gene.

CDR3: CASSRRPFNYEQYF. The CDR3 nucleotides read TGTGCCAGCAGCCGGCGGCCTTTCAACTACGAGCAGTACTTC. This chain links TRBV5-6 with TRBJ2-7, with unresolved D. With 4 bases removed from V and 3 bases from J, the gap between germline ends came to 14 bases. The CDR3 length is 14 residues. The germline V gene has CDR1 SGHDT and CDR2 YYEEEE.

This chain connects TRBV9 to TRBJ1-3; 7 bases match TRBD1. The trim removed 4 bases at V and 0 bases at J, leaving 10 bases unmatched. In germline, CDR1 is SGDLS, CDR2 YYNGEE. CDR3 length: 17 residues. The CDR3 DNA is TGTGCCAGCAGCCCTCTCCCGGGACAGTCCTCTGGAAACACCATATATTTT. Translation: CASSPLPGQSSGNTIYF.

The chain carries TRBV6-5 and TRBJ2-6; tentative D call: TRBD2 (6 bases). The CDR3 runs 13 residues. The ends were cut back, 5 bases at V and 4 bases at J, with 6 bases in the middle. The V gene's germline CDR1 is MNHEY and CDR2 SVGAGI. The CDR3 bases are TGTGCCAGCAGTCGGGGGGGGGCCAACGTCCTGACTTTC. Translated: CASSRGGANVLTF.

CDR3 residues: CASRGQEFSATMRYQPQHF. The CDR3 coding sequence is TGCGCCAGCCGGGGTCAGGAGTTCTCGGCTACAATGAGATATCAGCCCCAGCATTTT. This chain connects TRBV10-1 to TRBJ1-5; D is ambiguous. CDR1 is WNHNN and CDR2 is SYGVQD in the germline V gene (reference sequence). The CDR3 runs 19 residues. V was clipped by 8 bases and J by 5 bases, with 31 bases between them.

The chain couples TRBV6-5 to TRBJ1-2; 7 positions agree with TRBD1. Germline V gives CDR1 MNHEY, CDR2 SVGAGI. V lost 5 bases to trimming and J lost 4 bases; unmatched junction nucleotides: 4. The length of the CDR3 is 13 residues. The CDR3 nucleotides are TGTGCCAGCAGTATCAGGGGGTCCTATGGCTACACCTTC. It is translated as CASSIRGSYGYTF.

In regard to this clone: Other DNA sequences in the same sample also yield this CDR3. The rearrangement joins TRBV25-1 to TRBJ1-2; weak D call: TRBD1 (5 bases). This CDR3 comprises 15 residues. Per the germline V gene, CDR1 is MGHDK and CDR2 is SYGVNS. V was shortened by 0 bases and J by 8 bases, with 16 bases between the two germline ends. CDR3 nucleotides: TGTGCCAGCAGTGAATATATTTCCAGGGAAGAGGGCTACACCTTC. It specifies CASSEYISREEGYTF.